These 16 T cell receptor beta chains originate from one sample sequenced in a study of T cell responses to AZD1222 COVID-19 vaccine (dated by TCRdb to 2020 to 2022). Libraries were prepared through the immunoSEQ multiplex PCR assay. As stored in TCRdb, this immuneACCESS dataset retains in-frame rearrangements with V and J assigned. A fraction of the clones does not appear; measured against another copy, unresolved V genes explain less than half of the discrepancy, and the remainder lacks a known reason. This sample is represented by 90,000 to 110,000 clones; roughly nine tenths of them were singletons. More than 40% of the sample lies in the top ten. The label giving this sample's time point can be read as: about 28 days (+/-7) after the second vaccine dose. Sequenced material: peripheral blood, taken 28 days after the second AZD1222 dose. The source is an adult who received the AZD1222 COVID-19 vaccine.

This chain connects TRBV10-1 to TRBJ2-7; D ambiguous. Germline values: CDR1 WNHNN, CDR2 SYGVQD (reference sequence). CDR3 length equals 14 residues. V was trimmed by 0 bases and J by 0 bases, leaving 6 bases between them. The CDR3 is CASSESTPSYEQYF. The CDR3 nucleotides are TGCGCCAGCAGTGAGTCGACGCCCTCCTACGAGCAGTACTTC.

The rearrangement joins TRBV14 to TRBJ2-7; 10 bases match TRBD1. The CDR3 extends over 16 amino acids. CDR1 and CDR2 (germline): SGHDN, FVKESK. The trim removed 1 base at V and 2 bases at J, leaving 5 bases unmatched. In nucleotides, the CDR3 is TGTGCCAGCAGCCAAGGTGGTGGACAGGGGGCCTACGAGCAGTACTTC. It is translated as CASSQGGGQGAYEQYF.

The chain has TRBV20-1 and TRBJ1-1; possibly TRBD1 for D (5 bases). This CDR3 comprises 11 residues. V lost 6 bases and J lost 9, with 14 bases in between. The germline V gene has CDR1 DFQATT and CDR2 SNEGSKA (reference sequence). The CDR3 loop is CSAGGERQAFF. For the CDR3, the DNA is TGCAGTGCGGGGGGTGAACGCCAAGCTTTCTTT.

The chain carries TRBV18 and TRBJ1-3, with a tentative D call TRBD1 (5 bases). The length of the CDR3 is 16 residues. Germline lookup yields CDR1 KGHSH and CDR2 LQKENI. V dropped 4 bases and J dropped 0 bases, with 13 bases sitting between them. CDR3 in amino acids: CASSRGSLSSGNTIYF. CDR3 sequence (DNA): TGTGCCAGCTCACGGGGGTCCCTAAGCTCTGGAAACACCATATATTTT.

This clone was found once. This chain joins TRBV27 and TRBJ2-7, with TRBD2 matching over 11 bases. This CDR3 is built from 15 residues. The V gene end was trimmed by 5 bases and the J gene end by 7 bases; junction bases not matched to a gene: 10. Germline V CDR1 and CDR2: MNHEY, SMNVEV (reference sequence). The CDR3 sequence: CASSQTSSGRREQYF. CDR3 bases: TGTGCCAGCAGTCAGACCTCTAGCGGGAGGAGGGAGCAGTACTTC.

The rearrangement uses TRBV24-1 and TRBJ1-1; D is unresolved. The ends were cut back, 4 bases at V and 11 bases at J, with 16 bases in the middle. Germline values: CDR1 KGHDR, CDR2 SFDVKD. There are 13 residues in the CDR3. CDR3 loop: CATSDYGRKGAFF. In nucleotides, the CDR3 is TGTGCCACCAGTGACTACGGACGGAAAGGGGCTTTCTTT.

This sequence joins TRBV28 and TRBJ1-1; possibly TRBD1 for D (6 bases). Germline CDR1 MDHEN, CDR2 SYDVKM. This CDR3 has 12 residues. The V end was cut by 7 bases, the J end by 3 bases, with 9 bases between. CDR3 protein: CASTPGDTEAFF. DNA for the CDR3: TGTGCCAGCACCCCAGGGGACACTGAAGCTTTCTTT.

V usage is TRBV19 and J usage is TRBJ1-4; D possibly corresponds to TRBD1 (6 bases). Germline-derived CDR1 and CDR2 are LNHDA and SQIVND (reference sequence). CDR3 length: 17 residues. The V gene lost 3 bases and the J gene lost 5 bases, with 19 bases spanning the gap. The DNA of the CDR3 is TGTGCCAGTAGTATCGGAAGGGGGAGCACGAGGAATGAAAAACTGTTTTTT. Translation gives CASSIGRGSTRNEKLFF.

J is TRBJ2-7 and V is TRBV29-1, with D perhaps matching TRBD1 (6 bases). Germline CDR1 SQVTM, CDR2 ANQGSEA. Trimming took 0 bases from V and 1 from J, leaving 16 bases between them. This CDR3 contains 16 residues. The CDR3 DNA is TGCAGCGTTGAAGACGTGGACAGAACTGTATCCTACGAGCAGTACTTC. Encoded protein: CSVEDVDRTVSYEQYF.

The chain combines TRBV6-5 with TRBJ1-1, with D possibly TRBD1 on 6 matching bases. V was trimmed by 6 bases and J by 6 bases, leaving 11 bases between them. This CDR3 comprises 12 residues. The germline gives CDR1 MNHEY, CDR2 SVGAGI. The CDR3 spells CASSYRASEAFF. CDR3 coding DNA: TGTGCCAGCAGCTACAGGGCGTCTGAAGCTTTCTTT.

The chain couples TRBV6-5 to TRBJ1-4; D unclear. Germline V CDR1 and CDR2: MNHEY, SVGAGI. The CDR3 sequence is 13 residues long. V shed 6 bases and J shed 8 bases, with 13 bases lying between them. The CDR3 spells CASSSQLKEKLFF. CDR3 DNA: TGTGCCAGCAGCTCCCAGTTGAAAGAAAAACTGTTTTTT.

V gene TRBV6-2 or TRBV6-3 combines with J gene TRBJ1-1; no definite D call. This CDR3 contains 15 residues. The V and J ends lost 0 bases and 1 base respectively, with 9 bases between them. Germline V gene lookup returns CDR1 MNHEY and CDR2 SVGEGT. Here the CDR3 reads CASSYSGRSNTEAFF. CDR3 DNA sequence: TGTGCCAGCAGTTACTCGGGCAGATCGAACACTGAAGCTTTCTTT.

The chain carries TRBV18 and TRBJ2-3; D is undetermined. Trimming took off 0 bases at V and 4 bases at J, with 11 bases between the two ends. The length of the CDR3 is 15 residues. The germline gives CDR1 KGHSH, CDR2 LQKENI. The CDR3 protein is CASSPPRAAPDTQYF. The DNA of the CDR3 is TGTGCCAGCTCACCACCCCGGGCCGCCCCAGATACGCAGTATTTT.

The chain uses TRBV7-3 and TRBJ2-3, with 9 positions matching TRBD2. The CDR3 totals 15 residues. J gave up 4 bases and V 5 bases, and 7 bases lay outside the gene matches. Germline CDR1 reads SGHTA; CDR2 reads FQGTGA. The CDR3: CASSPSGTSSDTQYF. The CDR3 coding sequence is TGTGCCAGCAGCCCGTCCGGGACTAGCTCAGATACGCAGTATTTT.

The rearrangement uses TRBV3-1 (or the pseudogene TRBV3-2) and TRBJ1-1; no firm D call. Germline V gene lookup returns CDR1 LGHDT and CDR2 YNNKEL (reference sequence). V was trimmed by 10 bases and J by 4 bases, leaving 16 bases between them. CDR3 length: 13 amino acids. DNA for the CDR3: TGTGCCATAACCGACGGGAAAGGCACTGAAGCTTTCTTT. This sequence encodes CAITDGKGTEAFF.

CDR3 nucleotides: TGTGCCAGCAAGGAGACAGGGGATTCACCCCTCCACTTT. As protein: CASKETGDSPLHF. The V call is TRBV6-4, the J call TRBJ1-6, with TRBD1 identical over 8 bases. The CDR3 is made up of 13 amino acids. Losses at the gene ends were 7 bases for V and 8 bases for J; bases not matched to a gene: 4. Per germline, CDR1 MRHNA and CDR2 SNTAGT.